The rows below give T cell receptor beta chains drawn from one sample of a study of cytomegalovirus exposure and HLA in healthy donors. Data came from immunoSEQ multiplex PCR; TCRdb stores just in-frame clones and leaves some out. The sample lists some 140,000 clones; around 89% were seen once. The sequencing input was PBMCs. Source of these receptors: a woman aged 30 to 39 in good health and CMV-seropositive. Each CDR3 is given with its conserved first and last residue. The order of the fields is D gene, J gene, V gene, clone size, CDR3 protein, CDR3 DNA. D genes are given only for firm matches. Some rows mark clone size as missing; the rest say once, few, many or name a class of expanded clone.

>TRBD2|TRBJ2-5|TRBV28|NA
CASSPQRGVGETQYF
TGTGCCAGCAGTCCCCAGCGGGGGGTAGGGGAGACCCAGTACTTC
>TRBD1|TRBJ1-2|TRBV7-2|NA
CASSPETGRLGYTF
TGTGCCAGCAGCCCCGAGACAGGGCGGCTCGGCTACACCTTC
>NA|TRBJ2-3|TRBV4-2|NA
CASSHLGGATDTQYF
TGTGCCAGCAGCCACCTTGGGGGGGCTACAGATACGCAGTATTTT
>TRBD1|TRBJ1-2|TRBV5-1|NA
CASSWTGAVGYTF
TGCGCCAGCAGCTGGACAGGGGCGGTTGGCTACACCTTC
>NA|TRBJ2-5|TRBV19|NA
CASSIGTVAETQYF
TGTGCCAGTAGTATAGGGACAGTTGCGGAGACCCAGTACTTC
>TRBD2|TRBJ2-7|TRBV28|NA
CASSPGTSGTYEQYF
TGTGCCAGCAGCCCTGGGACTAGCGGGACTTACGAGCAGTACTTC
>TRBD2|TRBJ2-3|TRBV2|NA
CASTVLAADTQYF
TGTGCCAGCACGGTGCTAGCGGCAGATACGCAGTATTTT
>TRBD2|TRBJ2-1|TRBV2|NA
CASRTSGGPYEQFF
TGTGCCAGCAGAACTAGCGGGGGGCCCTATGAGCAGTTCTTC
>NA|TRBJ1-3|TRBV18|once
CASSPYGQFSGNTIYF
TGTGCCAGCTCACCATACGGACAGTTCTCTGGAAACACCATATATTTT
>NA|TRBJ1-5|TRBV5-5|NA
CASSSVAGVNQPQHF
TGTGCCAGCAGCTCTGTAGCAGGGGTAAATCAGCCCCAGCATTTT
>TRBD1|TRBJ2-3|TRBV5-1|NA
CASSWQTGGRDTQYF
TGCGCCAGCAGCTGGCAGACAGGGGGCAGGGATACGCAGTATTTT
>NA|TRBJ2-2|TRBV7-6|NA
CASSLIIGELFF
TGTGCCAGCAGCTTAATCATCGGGGAGCTGTTTTTT
>TRBD2|TRBJ2-7|TRBV5-1|NA
CASSSVAGVDYEQYF
TGCGCCAGCAGCTCTGTAGCGGGAGTGGACTACGAGCAGTACTTC
>TRBD2|TRBJ2-5|TRBV4-2|NA
CASSQDLGLAGGPLETQYF
TGTGCCAGCAGCCAAGATCTAGGACTAGCGGGGGGGCCCCTGGAGACCCAGTACTTC
>NA|TRBJ2-3|TRBV28|once
CASSYRRWGGTQYF
TGTGCCAGCAGTTACCGACGATGGGGAGGTACGCAGTATTTT